The clone carrying this T cell receptor beta chain showed up just a few times. Measured with immunoSEQ multiplex PCR; TCRdb has only the in-frame clones, and not every one. The sample comprises 100,000 to 150,000 clones, about 88% of which are singletons, and roughly 1.4% rests with the top ten. The sample comes from a study of cytomegalovirus exposure and HLA in healthy donors. V lost 4 bases and J lost 2, with 12 bases in between. From germline, CDR1 is MNHNS and CDR2 SASEGT. The CDR3 runs to 16 residues. The gene calls are TRBV6-1 and TRBJ1-6, with D tentatively TRBD1 (5 bases). This TCR derives from a man in his thirties or forties in good health and CMV-seronegative. Sequenced: PBMCs. CDR3 nucleotides: TGTGCCAGCAGTGGGGGAGGGGAAACCTATAATTCACCCCTCCACTTT. Translation gives CASSGGGETYNSPLHF.